This T cell receptor beta chain came from a study of human T cells and chemical hapten exposure. The time point: patch test 1, 2 weeks after DPC sensitization. Treatment defined: therapeutic diphenylcyclopropenone sensitization with weekly scalp DPC. V shed 6 bases and J shed 1 base, with 9 bases lying between them. This CDR3 spans 12 amino acids. The germline CDR1 and CDR2 sequences are SQVTM and ANQGSEA. The sample holds many counts of this clonotype. MiXCR, applied by TCRdb to the RACE reads, yields one record per CDR3 protein. The data contain approximately 71,000 distinct CDR3 sequences, 7.5% to 10% of them seen just once; the ten biggest clones take up about 3.1%.

The sequencing here drew on whole blood, taken in connection with sensitization to the hapten diphenylcyclopropenone (DPC). This sequence was found in a woman in her forties with alopecia areata. Some clones in this sample may be carry-over from other donors' samples. The V gene is TRBV29-1, the J gene TRBJ1-1, with D possibly being TRBD1 (6 bases). In DNA, the CDR3 is TGCAGCGTCAAACAGGGGAACACTGAAGCTTTCTTT. This gives the protein CSVKQGNTEAFF. The variable domain in full, with the rest retrieved from reference TRBV29-1 and TRBJ1-1, is SAVISQKPSRDICQRGTSLTIQCQVDSQVTMMFWYRQQPGQSLTLIATANQGSEATYESGFVIDKFPISRPNLTFSTLTVSNMSPEDSSIYLCSVKQGNTEAFFGQGTRLTVV.